This TCR beta chain was observed in a study of blood T cell repertoires in COVID-19. Study overall: Samples representing acute and convalescent COVID-19 were sourced from the United States, Italy and Spain. Nucleic acid was either cDNA or gDNA, and it came from T cells, B-cell-depleted T cells, or PBMCs.

The table came from immunoSEQ multiplex PCR; TCRdb's copy has only in-frame clones and leaves some out. The repertoire holds some 150,000 clones, with about 85% as singletons. There are 15 residues in the CDR3. From germline, CDR1 is SGHTA and CDR2 FQGNSA. V shed 1 base and J 3 bases; nucleotides not matched to a gene: 1. This rearrangement joins TRBV7-2 to TRBJ2-1; 9 nucleotides line up with TRBD1. The sample was peripheral blood. The clonotype was recovered from a human donor with acute or convalescent COVID-19. The donor label of this sample is uncertain. CDR3 loop: CASSLEGQGYNEQFF. The CDR3 bases are TGTGCCAGCAGCTTAGAGGGACAGGGCTACAATGAGCAGTTCTTC.